The 8 T cell receptor beta chains listed next were all sequenced from one sample in a study of T cells after yellow fever vaccination. TCRdb ran MiXCR on the 5' RACE reads and lists one entry per CDR3 protein. The sample shows 610,000 or so distinct CDR3 sequences, 9% to 15% of them seen only once. The input for sequencing was PBMCs, taken on the day of the yellow fever booster vaccination. These receptor sequences come from a man aged 25 to 40 who received the YFV17D yellow fever vaccine.

This clonotype was seen repeatedly, ten times or more. An end of the junction does not agree with germline; a read error may underlie this. The chain recombines TRBV18 with TRBJ2-5; TRBD1 is a possible D gene (6 bases). The CDR3 spans 14 residues. Germline-derived CDR1 and CDR2 are KGHSH and LQKENI. Here the CDR3 DNA reads TGCGCCAGCAGCCCCAGGGGCACCCAAGAGACCCAGTACTTC. It encodes CASSPRGTQETQYF.

In this sample, this clonotype turned up a few times. The chain has TRBV5-6 and TRBJ1-5; D not certain. The CDR3 spans 14 residues. V lost 3 bases to trimming and J lost 7 bases, with 14 bases between them. Germline V gene sequence: CDR1 SGHDT, CDR2 YYEEEE. CDR3 sequence reads: CASSSTRGGQPQHF. The CDR3 DNA reads as TGTGCCAGCAGCTCTACCCGGGGTGGACAGCCCCAGCATTTT. The whole variable domain, filled in from reference TRBV5-6 and TRBJ1-5, reads DAGVTQSPTHLIKTRGQQVTLRCSPKSGHDTVSWYQQALGQGPQFIFQYYEEEERQRGNFPDRFSGHQFPNYSSELNVNALLLGDSALYLCASSSTRGGQPQHFGDGTRLSIL.

This rearrangement joins TRBV6-1 to TRBJ1-2; D gene unclear. The CDR3 sequence is 13 residues long. V lost 2 bases to trimming and J lost 4 bases, with 8 bases between them. Germline assignment: CDR1 MNHNS and CDR2 SASEGT. CDR3 DNA: TGTGCCAGCAGTGAACGTAACCGCTATGGCTACACCTTC. As protein: CASSERNRYGYTF.

This clonotype has just a few counts. The gene calls are TRBV7-2 and TRBJ2-7; 9 bases fit TRBD1. Germline assignment: CDR1 SGHTA and CDR2 FQGNSA. The V gene end was trimmed by 0 bases and the J gene end by 7 bases; junction bases not matched to a gene: 13. CDR3 length: 17 residues. The CDR3 DNA follows: TGTGCCAGCAGCTTAGCCCCTTCCGGGACAGGGTCGGGGGAGCAGTACTTC. This encodes CASSLAPSGTGSGEQYF.

The chain uses TRBV5-1 and TRBJ2-7, with D hard to call. Trimming cost V 3 bases and J 6 bases, with 13 bases left between them. The germline CDR1 and CDR2 sequences are SGHRS and YFSETQ. The CDR3 runs 13 residues. The CDR3 DNA is TGCGCCAGCAGCTCCGGACCCGCCGGCGAGCAGTACTTC. Protein sequence: CASSSGPAGEQYF.

V usage is TRBV7-2 and J usage is TRBJ2-2, with 12 bases fitting TRBD2. The CDR3 has 20 amino acids. CDR1 is SGHTA and CDR2 is FQGNSA in the germline V gene. With V trimmed by 1 base and J by 2 bases, 11 bases remained unmatched. CDR3 sequence reads: CASSLGSLTSGRRNTGELFF. The CDR3 DNA follows: TGTGCCAGCAGCTTAGGCTCCCTCACTAGCGGGAGGCGTAACACCGGGGAGCTGTTTTTT.

This clonotype was seen more than once but under ten times. The gene calls are TRBV6-2 or TRBV6-3 and TRBJ2-1; 10 bases map to TRBD2. Germline assignment: CDR1 MNHEY and CDR2 SVGEGT. J gave up 0 bases and V 4 bases, and 12 bases lay outside the gene matches. This CDR3 contains 19 residues. CDR3 sequence reads: CASSSTHSGGLSSYNEQFF. CDR3 bases: TGTGCCAGCAGTTCAACTCATAGCGGGGGGTTGAGCTCCTACAATGAGCAGTTCTTC.

The chain recombines TRBV15 with TRBJ2-6, with D unresolved. In germline, CDR1 is LNHNV, CDR2 YYDKDF (reference sequence). The CDR3 has 15 residues. V lost 0 bases, J lost 0 bases, and 3 bases lay in between. The CDR3 nucleotides are TGTGCCACCAGCAGAGAAATCTCTGGGGCCAACGTCCTGACTTTC. Its translation is CATSREISGANVLTF.